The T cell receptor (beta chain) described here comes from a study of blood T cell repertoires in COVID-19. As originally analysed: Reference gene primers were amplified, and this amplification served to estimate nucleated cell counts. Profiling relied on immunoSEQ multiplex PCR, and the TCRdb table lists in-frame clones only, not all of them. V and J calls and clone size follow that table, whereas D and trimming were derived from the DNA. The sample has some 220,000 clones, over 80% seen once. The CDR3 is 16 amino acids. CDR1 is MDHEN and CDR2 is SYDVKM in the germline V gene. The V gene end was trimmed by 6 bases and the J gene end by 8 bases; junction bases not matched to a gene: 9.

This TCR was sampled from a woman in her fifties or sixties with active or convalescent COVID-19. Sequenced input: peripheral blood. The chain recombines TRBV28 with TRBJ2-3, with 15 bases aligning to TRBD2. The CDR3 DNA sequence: TGTGCCAGCAGCGCCGGACTAGCGGGAGGGCTGGCTACGCAGTATTTT. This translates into CASSAGLAGGLATQYF.